The source of this T cell receptor beta chain is a study of T cell responses to AZD1222 COVID-19 vaccine. Study-wide context: Both about-4-week and about-12-week second-dose recipients were combined. General study findings and limits: Close to half of spike-specific TCRs reportedly recognize unmutated variant regions. The donor group comprised mostly white British people and more females; the analysis possibly underestimated clonal diversity.

Trimming took 2 bases from V and 4 from J, leaving 9 bases between them. The germline V gene has CDR1 SGHRS and CDR2 YFSETQ. The CDR3 sequence is 13 residues long. The repertoire was sequenced with immunoSEQ multiplex PCR; TCRdb's copy has only in-frame clones and lacks some. The sample yields roughly 100,000 clones, 85% to 90% seen once. On this clone: The antigen remains undetermined.

V gene TRBV5-1 combines with J gene TRBJ1-1; no definite D call. This receptor was taken from an adult in good health. The specimen comprised peripheral blood, sampled on day 0 of AZD1222 vaccination. CDR3 nucleotide sequence: TGCGCCAGCAGCTTCGTTGCCGGCACTGAAGCTTTCTTT. Amino acids: CASSFVAGTEAFF.